This T cell receptor (beta chain) was observed in a study of cytomegalovirus exposure and HLA in healthy donors. Notes on the study in general: Among the sequence variants, a highly shared cluster was likely an artifact of sequencing. Accounts indicate the classifier identified cytomegalovirus status with strong specificity and sensitivity. The study reported that TCR beta sequences accurately predicted HLA-A and HLA-B alleles in most subjects.

All the people who gave samples were healthy bone marrow donors. This CDR3 region has 16 residues. The V end was cut by 2 bases, the J end by 8 bases, with 19 bases between. Germline CDR1 SGHDN, CDR2 FVKESK. As regards this clone: What it binds is unknown.

PCR amplification relied on 60 Vbeta primers (plus 13 Jbeta primers). Clones were read by immunoSEQ multiplex PCR, and TCRdb kept only the in-frame ones, dropping some. This table holds approximately 110,000 clones, roughly two thirds found once. Sequences were obtained from PBMCs. V is TRBV14 and J is TRBJ2-1, with D unresolved. The receptor was isolated from a woman in her 30s in good health and CMV-seronegative. This chain's CDR3 is CASSQSRVFLVYEQFF. The CDR3 DNA reads as TGTGCCAGCAGCCAATCCCGGGTCTTCCTCGTGTATGAGCAGTTCTTC.